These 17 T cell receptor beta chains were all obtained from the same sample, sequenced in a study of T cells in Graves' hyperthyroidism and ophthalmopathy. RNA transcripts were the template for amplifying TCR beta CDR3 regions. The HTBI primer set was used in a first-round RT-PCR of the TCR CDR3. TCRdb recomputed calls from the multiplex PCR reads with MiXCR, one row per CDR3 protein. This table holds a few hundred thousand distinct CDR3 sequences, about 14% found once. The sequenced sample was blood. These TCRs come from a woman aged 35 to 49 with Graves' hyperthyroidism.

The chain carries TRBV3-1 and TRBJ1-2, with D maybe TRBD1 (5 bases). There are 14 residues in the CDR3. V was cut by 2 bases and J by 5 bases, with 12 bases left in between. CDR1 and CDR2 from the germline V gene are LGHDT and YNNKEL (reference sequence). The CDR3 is CASSQRGSGYGYTF. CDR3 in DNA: TGTGCCAGCAGCCAAAGGGGCAGTGGGTATGGCTACACCTTC.

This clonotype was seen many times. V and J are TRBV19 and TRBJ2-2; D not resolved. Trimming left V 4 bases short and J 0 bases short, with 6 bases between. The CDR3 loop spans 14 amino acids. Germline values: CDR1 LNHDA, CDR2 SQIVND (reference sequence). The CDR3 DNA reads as TGTGCCAGTAGTAGGGTGACGAACACCGGGGAGCTGTTTTTT. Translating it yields CASSRVTNTGELFF.

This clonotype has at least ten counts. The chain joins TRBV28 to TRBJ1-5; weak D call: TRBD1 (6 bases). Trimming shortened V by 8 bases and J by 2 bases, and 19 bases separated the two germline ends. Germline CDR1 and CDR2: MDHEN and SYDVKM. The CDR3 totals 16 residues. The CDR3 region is CASSKQWGAGNQPQHF. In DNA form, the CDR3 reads TGTGCCAGCTCAAAACAATGGGGGGCCGGCAATCAGCCCCAGCATTTT.

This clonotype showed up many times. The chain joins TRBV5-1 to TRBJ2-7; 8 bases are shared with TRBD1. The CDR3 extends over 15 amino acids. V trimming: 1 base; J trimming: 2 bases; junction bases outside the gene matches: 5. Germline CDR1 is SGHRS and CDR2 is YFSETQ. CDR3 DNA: TGCGCCAGCAGCTTGATTCAGGGGGCGGCCTACGAGCAGTACTTC. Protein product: CASSLIQGAAYEQYF.

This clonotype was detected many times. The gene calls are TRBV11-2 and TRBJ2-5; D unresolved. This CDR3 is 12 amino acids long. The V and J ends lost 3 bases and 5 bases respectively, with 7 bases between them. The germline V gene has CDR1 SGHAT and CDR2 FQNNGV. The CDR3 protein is CASSLKGETQYF. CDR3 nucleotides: TGTGCCAGCAGCTTGAAGGGTGAGACCCAGTACTTC.

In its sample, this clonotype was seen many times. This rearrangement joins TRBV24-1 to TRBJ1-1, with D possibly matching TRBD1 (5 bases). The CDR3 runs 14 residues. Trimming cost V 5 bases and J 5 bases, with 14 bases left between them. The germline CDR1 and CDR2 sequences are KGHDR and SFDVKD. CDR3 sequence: CATSALSGETEAFF. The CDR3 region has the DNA TGTGCCACCAGTGCCCTATCGGGGGAAACTGAAGCTTTCTTT.

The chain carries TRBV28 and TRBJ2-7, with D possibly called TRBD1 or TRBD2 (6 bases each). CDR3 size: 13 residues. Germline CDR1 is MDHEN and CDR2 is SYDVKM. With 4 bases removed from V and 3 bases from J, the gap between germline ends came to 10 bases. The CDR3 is CASSWRGIYEQYF. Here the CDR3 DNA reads TGTGCCAGCAGTTGGAGGGGGATCTACGAGCAGTACTTC.

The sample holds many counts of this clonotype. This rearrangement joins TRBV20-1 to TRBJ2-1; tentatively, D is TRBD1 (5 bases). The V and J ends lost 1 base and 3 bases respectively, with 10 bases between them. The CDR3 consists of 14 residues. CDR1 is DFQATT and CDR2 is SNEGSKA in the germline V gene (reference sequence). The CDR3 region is CSARGGTGYNEQFF. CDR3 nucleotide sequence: TGCAGTGCTAGAGGAGGAACAGGCTACAATGAGCAGTTCTTC.

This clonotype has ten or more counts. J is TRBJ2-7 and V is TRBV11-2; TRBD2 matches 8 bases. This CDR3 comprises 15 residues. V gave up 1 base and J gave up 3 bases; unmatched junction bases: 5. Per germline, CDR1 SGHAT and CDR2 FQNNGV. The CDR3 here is CASSLAWREDYEQYF. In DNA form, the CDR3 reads TGTGCCAGCAGCTTAGCCTGGCGGGAGGACTACGAGCAGTACTTC.

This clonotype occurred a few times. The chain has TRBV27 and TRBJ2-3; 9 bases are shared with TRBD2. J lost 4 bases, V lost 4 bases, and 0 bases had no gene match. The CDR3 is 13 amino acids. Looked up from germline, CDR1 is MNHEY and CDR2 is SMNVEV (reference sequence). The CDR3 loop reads CASSWTSADTQYF. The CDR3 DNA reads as TGTGCCAGCAGTTGGACTAGCGCAGATACGCAGTATTTT.

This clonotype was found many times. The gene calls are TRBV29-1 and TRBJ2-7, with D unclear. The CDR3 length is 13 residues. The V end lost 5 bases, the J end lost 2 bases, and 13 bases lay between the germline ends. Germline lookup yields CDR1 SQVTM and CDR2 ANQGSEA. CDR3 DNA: TGCAGCGTTAAGATAGGACCAACCTACGAGCAGTACTTC. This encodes CSVKIGPTYEQYF.

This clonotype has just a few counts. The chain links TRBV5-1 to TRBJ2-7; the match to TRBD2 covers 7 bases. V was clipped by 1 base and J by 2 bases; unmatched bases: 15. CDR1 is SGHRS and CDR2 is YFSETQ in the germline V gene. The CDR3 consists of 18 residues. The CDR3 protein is CASSLTRDYAAVAYEQYF. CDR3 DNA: TGCGCCAGCAGCTTGACCCGGGACTATGCGGCCGTTGCCTACGAGCAGTACTTC.

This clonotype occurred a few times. The DNA for the CDR3 is TGTGCCAGCAGTCCCTCGGGGGGGCATGAAAAACTGTTTTTT. It is translated as CASSPSGGHEKLFF. This chain connects TRBV27 to TRBJ1-4, with a weak D call TRBD1 (6 bases). This CDR3 comprises 14 residues. CDR1 is MNHEY, CDR2 SMNVEV, per germline (reference sequence). Between the trimmed V and J ends, which lost 5 bases and 6 bases, there was a span of 13 bases. Together with reference TRBV27 and TRBJ1-4, the CDR3 gives the full variable domain: EAQVTQNPRYLITVTGKKLTVTCSQNMNHEYMSWYRQDPGLGLRQIYYSMNVEVTDKGDVPEGYKVSRKEKRNFPLILESPSPNQTSLYFCASSPSGGHEKLFFGSGTQLSVL.

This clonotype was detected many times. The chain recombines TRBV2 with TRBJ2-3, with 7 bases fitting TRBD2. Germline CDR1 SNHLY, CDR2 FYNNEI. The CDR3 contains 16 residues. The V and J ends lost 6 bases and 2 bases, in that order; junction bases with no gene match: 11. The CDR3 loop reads CASRPQLADPTDTQYF. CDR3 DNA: TGTGCCAGCAGGCCGCAGCTAGCGGACCCCACAGATACGCAGTATTTT.

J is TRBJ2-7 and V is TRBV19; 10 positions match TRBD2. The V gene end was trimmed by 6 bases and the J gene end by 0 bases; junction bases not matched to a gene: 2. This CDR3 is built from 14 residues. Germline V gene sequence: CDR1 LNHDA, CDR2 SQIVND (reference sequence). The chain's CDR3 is CASRGLADSYEQYF. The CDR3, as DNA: TGTGCCAGTAGAGGACTAGCGGACTCCTACGAGCAGTACTTC.

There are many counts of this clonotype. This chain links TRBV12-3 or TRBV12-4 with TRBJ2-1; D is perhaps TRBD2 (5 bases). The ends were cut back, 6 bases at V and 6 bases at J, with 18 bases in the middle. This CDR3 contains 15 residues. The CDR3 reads CASSPPGKTPNEQFF. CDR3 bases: TGTGCCAGCAGCCCACCGGGGAAGACCCCCAATGAGCAGTTCTTC.

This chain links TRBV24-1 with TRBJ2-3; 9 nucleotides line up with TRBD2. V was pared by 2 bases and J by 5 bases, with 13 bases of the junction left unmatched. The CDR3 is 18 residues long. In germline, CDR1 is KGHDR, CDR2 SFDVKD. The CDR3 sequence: CATSDSPGGSGSKDTQYF. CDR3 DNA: TGTGCCACCAGTGATTCCCCAGGTGGTAGCGGGAGTAAAGATACGCAGTATTTT.